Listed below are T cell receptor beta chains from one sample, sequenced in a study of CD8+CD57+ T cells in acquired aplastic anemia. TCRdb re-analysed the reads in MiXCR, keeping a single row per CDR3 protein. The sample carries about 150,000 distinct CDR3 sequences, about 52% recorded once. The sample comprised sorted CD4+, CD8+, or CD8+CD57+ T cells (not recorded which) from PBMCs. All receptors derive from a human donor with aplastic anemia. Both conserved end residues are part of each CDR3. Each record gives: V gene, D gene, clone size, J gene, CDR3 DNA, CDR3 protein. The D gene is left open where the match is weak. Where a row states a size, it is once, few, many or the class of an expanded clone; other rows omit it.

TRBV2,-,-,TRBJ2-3,TGCGCCAGCAGCTTACAGACCACAGATACGCAGTATTTT,CASSLQTTDTQYF
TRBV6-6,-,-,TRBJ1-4,TGTGCCAGCAGTACGGGGGAACTGTTTTTT,CASSTGELFF
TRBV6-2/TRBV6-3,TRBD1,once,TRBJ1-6,TGTGCCAGCAGTTCATTCCGGGACAGGGGTTCACCCCTCCACTTT,CASSSFRDRGSPLHF
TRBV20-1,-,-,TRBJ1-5,TGCAGTGTCAGATCGGGGTCGGGGAGCAATCAGCCCCAGCATTTT,CSVRSGSGSNQPQHF
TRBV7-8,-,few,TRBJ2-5,TGTGCCAGCAGCTCGCCCGGGGCCCAGTACTTC,CASSSPGAQYF
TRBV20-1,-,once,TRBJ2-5,TGCAGTGCTAGAGCCCGTGTTGTAGGAGAGACCCAGTACTTC,CSARARVVGETQYF
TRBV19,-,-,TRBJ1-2,TGTGCCAGTAGTAGACTGACTTCTAACTATGGCTACACCTTC,CASSRLTSNYGYTF
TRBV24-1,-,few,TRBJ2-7,TGTGCCACCAGTGCCGCCGGCCTCTCCTACGAGCAGTACTTC,CATSAAGLSYEQYF
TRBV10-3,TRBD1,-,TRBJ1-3,TGTGCCTCGGAGCGGGACAGCTCTGGAAACACCATATATTTT,CASERDSSGNTIYF
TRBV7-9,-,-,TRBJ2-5,TGTGCCAGCAGCTCAGAACAGGGAATGGGGAAGACCCAGTACTTC,CASSSEQGMGKTQYF
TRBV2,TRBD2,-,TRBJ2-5,TGTGCCAGCAGTGTGGGCGGGGGGACGCAAGAGACCCAGTACTTC,CASSVGGGTQETQYF
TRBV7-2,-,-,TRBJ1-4,TGTGCCAGCAGCCTGGGGGAGGTGAATGAAAAACTGTTTTTT,CASSLGEVNEKLFF
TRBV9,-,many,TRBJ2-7,TGTGCCAGCAGCGTAGTGGCAGGGGACTACGAGCAGTACTTC,CASSVVAGDYEQYF
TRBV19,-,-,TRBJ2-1,TGTGCCAGTACAGGGAACTACAATGAGCAGTTCTTC,CASTGNYNEQFF
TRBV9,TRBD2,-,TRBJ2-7,TGTGCCAGCAGTCCTACTAGCGCCGACAGTATTCGCTACGAGCAGTACTTC,CASSPTSADSIRYEQYF
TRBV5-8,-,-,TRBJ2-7,TGTGCCAGCAGCTCGGGAGGGGGCGTCTACGAGCAGTACTTC,CASSSGGGVYEQYF
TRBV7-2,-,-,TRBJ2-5,TGTGCCAGCAGCTTAATGCCTCAAGAGACCCAGTACTTC,CASSLMPQETQYF
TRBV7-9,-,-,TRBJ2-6,TGTGCCAGCAGCTTTAGCGGGGCCAACGTCCTGACTTTC,CASSFSGANVLTF
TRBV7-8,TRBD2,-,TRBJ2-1,TGTGCCAGCAGGGGACTAGCGACCTCCTACAATGAGCAGTTCTTC,CASRGLATSYNEQFF
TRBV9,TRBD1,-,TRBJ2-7,TGTGCCAGCAGCGAGACAGGGGCCGATATGTCCTACGAGCAGTACTTC,CASSETGADMSYEQYF
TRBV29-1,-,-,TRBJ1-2,TGCAGCGTTGACCCGACAGAGGATTACACCTTC,CSVDPTEDYTF
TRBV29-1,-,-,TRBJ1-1,TGCAGCGTAACAGGGCCAGGCACTGAAGCTTTCTTT,CSVTGPGTEAFF
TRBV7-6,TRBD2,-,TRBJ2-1,TGTGCCAGCAGCTCTGGACTAGTCTACAATGAGCAGTTCTTC,CASSSGLVYNEQFF
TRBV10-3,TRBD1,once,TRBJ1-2,TGTGCCAGCAGTGACGACAGGGCGGATGGCTACACCTTC,CASSDDRADGYTF
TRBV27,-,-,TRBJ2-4,TGTGCCAGCAGTTTGGGGCTAAAAAACATTCAGTACTTC,CASSLGLKNIQYF
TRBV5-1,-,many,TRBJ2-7,TGCGCCAGCAGACTTGAGTTCACTTTCGACGAGCAGTACTTC,CASRLEFTFDEQYF
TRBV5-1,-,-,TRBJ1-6,TGCGCCAGCAGCCTGCAGGCGAGCTCCTATAATTCACCCCTCCACTTT,CASSLQASSYNSPLHF
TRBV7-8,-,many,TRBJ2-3,TGTGCCAGCAGCCGCCGGGACATTACAGATACGCAGTATTTT,CASSRRDITDTQYF
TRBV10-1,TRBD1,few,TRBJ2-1,TGCGCCAGCATAAGACAGGGGCACAATGAGCAGTTCTTC,CASIRQGHNEQFF
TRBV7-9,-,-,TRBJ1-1,TGTGCCAGCAGTTACAGGGATAACACTGAAGCCTTCTTT,CASSYRDNTEAFF
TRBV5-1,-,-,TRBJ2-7,TGCGCCAGCAGTGGTAACTTCTACGAGCAGTACTTC,CASSGNFYEQYF
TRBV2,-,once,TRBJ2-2,TGTGCCAGCAAGACCCGAAGGCCCGGGGAGCTGTTTTTT,CASKTRRPGELFF
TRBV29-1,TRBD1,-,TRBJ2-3,TGCAGCGTTGAAGAGGCGGGACAGGGACGCGGTACGCAGTATTTT,CSVEEAGQGRGTQYF
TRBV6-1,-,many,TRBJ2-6,TGTGCCAGCAGTCAATATCCACCCCCTCACTCTGGGGCCAACGTCCTGACTTTC,CASSQYPPPHSGANVLTF
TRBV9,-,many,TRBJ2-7,TGTGCCAGCAGCCTGGGGACGGGCGTCTCCTACGAGCAGTACTTC,CASSLGTGVSYEQYF
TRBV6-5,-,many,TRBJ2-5,TGTGCCAGCAGTTACTACCAGGGGTCCACGGAGACCCAGTACTTC,CASSYYQGSTETQYF
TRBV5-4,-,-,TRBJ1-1,TGTGCCAGCAGCTTGGGGGGGGGGGGGTTTGGACGCATGAACACTGAAGCTTTCTTT,CASSLGGGGFGRMNTEAFF
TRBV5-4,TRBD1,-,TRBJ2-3,TGTGCCAGCACGGGACAGCGCACAGATACGCAGTATTTT,CASTGQRTDTQYF
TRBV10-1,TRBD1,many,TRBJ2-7,TGCGCCAGCAACGGGGGACAGGGAAGAGAGCAGTACTTC,CASNGGQGREQYF
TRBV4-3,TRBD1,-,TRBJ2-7,TGCGCCAGCAGCCAAGTACAGGGGTACGAGCAGTACTTC,CASSQVQGYEQYF
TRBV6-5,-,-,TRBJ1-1,TGTGCCAGCAGTTACGGGAGGAACACTGCAGCTTTCTTT,CASSYGRNTAAFF
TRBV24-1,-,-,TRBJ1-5,TGTGCCACCAGTGATCAGGATTACAATCAGCCCCAGCATTTT,CATSDQDYNQPQHF